What follows are 22 T cell receptor beta chains derived from one specimen sequenced in a study of tumor and adjacent non-tumor tissue in lung cancer. No cell sorting was done before RNA was extracted from the tissue. Distant lung tissue was collected more than 3 cm away from the tumor edge. TCRbeta libraries were built with three rounds of nested PCR, modified from ARM-PCR. MiXCR was run by TCRdb on the multiplex PCR reads, yielding one entry per CDR3 protein. This sample has more than 55,000 distinct CDR3 sequences, with about 61% found just once. Sequenced: distant non-tumor lung tissue. The receptors originated from a man aged 65 to 79 with non-small cell lung cancer.

The rearrangement uses TRBV5-6 and TRBJ1-5; D is uncertain. Between the trimmed V and J ends, which lost 2 bases and 0 bases, there was a span of 6 bases. CDR3 size: 14 residues. Germline CDR1 and CDR2: SGHDT and YYEEEE. The DNA for the CDR3 is TGTGCCAGCAGCTTCCGAGGTAGCAATCAGCCCCAGCATTTT. It yields the protein CASSFRGSNQPQHF.

This clonotype was counted at least ten times. The V call is TRBV6-6, the J call TRBJ2-7, with D unresolved. From germline, CDR1 is MNHNY and CDR2 SVGAGI (reference sequence). The CDR3 length is 12 residues. The ends were cut back, 5 bases at V and 2 bases at J, with 7 bases in the middle. The CDR3 is CASSLVAYEQYF. As DNA, the CDR3 is TGTGCCAGCAGTCTAGTCGCCTACGAGCAGTACTTC.

Concerning this clonotype: One end of the junction does not line up with germline, which may come from a read error. The genes are TRBV11-2 and TRBJ2-7; no firm D call. This CDR3 comprises 13 residues. Germline CDR1 SGHAT, CDR2 FQNNGV. The CDR3 region is CASSLVPCYEQYF. In DNA, the CDR3 is TGTGCCAGTAGCTTAGTCCCCTGCTACGAGCAGTACTTC.

A word on this clonotype: A clone one base away is much larger, so this may be a read error. This chain connects TRBV30 to TRBJ2-1; D perhaps matches TRBD2 (5 bases). V lost 2 bases, J lost 9 bases, and 17 bases lay in between. The CDR3 totals 14 residues. Germline CDR1 is GTSNPN and CDR2 is SVGIG (reference sequence). The CDR3: CAWSIGELVPEQFF. CDR3 nucleotides: TGTGCCTGGAGTATTGGGGAGCTGGTCCCTGAGCAGTTCTTC.

About this clonotype: Mismatch with germline at one junction end may stem from a read error. DNA of the CDR3: TGTGCCAGCAGCTTAGAAAAGCAGGTCTATGGTTACACCTTC. Protein product: CASSLEKQVYGYTF. The chain couples TRBV7-8 to TRBJ1-2; D gene unclear. The CDR3 has 14 amino acids. From germline, CDR1 is SGHVS and CDR2 FQNEAQ.

This clonotype was counted between two and nine times. V and J are TRBV30 and TRBJ1-5, with TRBD1 matching 7 bases. The CDR3 spans 13 residues. Germline CDR1 and CDR2: GTSNPN and SVGIG (reference sequence). The trim removed 5 bases at V and 2 bases at J, leaving 3 bases unmatched. DNA of the CDR3: TGTGCCTGGGACAGGGAGGGCAATCAGCCCCAGCATTTT. It translates to CAWDREGNQPQHF.

In this sample, this clonotype is hyperexpanded. This chain links TRBV6-1 with TRBJ2-2; D is possibly TRBD1 (6 bases). Trimming pared 3 bases from V and 3 bases from J, leaving 14 bases between. CDR1 MNHNS and CDR2 SASEGT come from the germline V gene. The CDR3 covers 16 residues. This CDR3 is CASSDSQGSDTGELFF. The CDR3 nucleotides read TGTGCCAGCAGTGATTCACAGGGTTCGGACACCGGGGAGCTGTTTTTT.

For this clonotype: The conserved closing phenylalanine or tryptophan is absent in this CDR3, likely reflecting a read error. The chain couples TRBV11-2 to TRBJ2-5; D could derive from TRBD1 or TRBD2 (5 bases each). Germline V CDR1 and CDR2: SGHAT, FQNNGV. Trimming took off 0 bases at V and 2 bases at J, with 13 bases between the two ends. This CDR3 has 16 residues. CDR3 sequence (DNA): TGTGCCAGCAGCTTAGATGGGGCTAGCATTCAAGAGACCCAGTACATC. Translating gives CASSLDGASIQETQYI.

Regarding this clonotype: An end of the junction differs from the germline gene, which may be a read error. The chain couples TRBV5-4 to TRBJ2-3; TRBD2 matches at 7 bases. The CDR3 length is 16 residues. Germline lookup yields CDR1 SGHNT and CDR2 YYREEE (reference sequence). The CDR3 is CTSSGWDGEGPDTQYF. As DNA, the CDR3 is TGTACCAGTAGCGGCTGGGATGGGGAGGGCCCAGATACGCAGTATTTT. The complete variable domain, with remaining parts taken from reference TRBV5-4 and TRBJ2-3, reads ETGVTQSPTHLIKTRGQQVTLRCSSQSGHNTVSWYQQALGQGPQFIFQYYREEENGRGNFPPRFSGLQFPNYSSELNVNALELDDSALYLCTSSGWDGEGPDTQYFGPGTRLTVL.

This clonotype was seen more than once but under ten times. The chain combines TRBV20-1 with TRBJ2-7, with unresolved D. V lost 5 bases, J lost 4 bases, and 12 bases lay in between. CDR1 is DFQATT and CDR2 is SNEGSKA in the germline V gene (reference sequence). CDR3 length: 12 amino acids. Here the CDR3 reads CSAGIGGYEQYF. Here the CDR3 DNA reads TGCAGTGCTGGGATAGGCGGATACGAGCAGTACTTC.

This clonotype was seen a few times. A much larger clonotype is one base distant, so this may be a read error. This sequence joins TRBV7-9 and TRBJ2-1; D is undetermined. The germline gives CDR1 SEHNR, CDR2 FQNEAQ (reference sequence). The CDR3 runs 12 residues. The CDR3 protein is CASSPRFNERFF. The CDR3 coding sequence is TGTGCCAGCAGCCCAAGGTTCAATGAGCGGTTCTTC.

With respect to this clonotype: At one end the junction does not follow the germline gene, possibly because of a read error. The V call is TRBV6-2 or TRBV6-3, the J call TRBJ2-1; tentative D call: TRBD2 (5 bases). CDR3 length: 15 amino acids. The germline CDR1 and CDR2 sequences are MNHEY and SVGEGT. In nucleotides, the CDR3 is TGTGACAGCAGTCCCCCTCTCTTGGGCGGGCGGGAGCAGTTCTTC. This codes for CDSSPPLLGGREQFF.

This clonotype has at least ten counts. The genes are TRBV6-6 and TRBJ2-1; 9 nucleotides line up with TRBD2. Germline lookup yields CDR1 MNHNY and CDR2 SVGAGI (reference sequence). V dropped 2 bases and J dropped 6; count of bases not matched to a gene: 14. The CDR3 runs 18 residues. The CDR3 reads CASSYRLSSGARFNEQFF. CDR3 sequence (DNA): TGTGCCAGCAGTTACAGACTTTCTAGCGGGGCGCGGTTCAATGAGCAGTTCTTC.

About this clonotype: This may stem from a read error, because a much larger clone lies one nucleotide away. The CDR3 carries no conserved terminal phenylalanine or tryptophan, so it likely arises from a read error. J is TRBJ1-1 and V is TRBV10-2; perhaps TRBD1 as D (5 bases). Trimming took off 7 bases at V and 1 base at J, with 13 bases between the two ends. Germline lookup yields CDR1 WSHSY and CDR2 SAAADI. The CDR3 totals 14 residues. The CDR3 coding sequence is TGCGCCAGCATAGGAGGGACGCAGAACACTGAAGCTTTCATT. This encodes CASIGGTQNTEAFI.

This chain links TRBV5-1 with TRBJ2-7; D uncertain. This CDR3 spans 17 amino acids. Trimming removed 3 bases from V and 0 bases from J, with 19 bases in between. Looked up from germline, CDR1 is SGHRS and CDR2 is YFSETQ. The CDR3 sequence: CASSSYFRTLSSYEQYF. The CDR3 region has the DNA TGCGCCAGCAGCTCCTACTTCCGGACCCTGAGCTCCTACGAGCAGTACTTC.

In regard to this clonotype: The junction departs from the called germline gene at one end, perhaps through a read error. V gene TRBV29-1 combines with J gene TRBJ2-1; possibly TRBD2 for D (5 bases). CDR3 size: 12 residues. From germline, CDR1 is SQVTM and CDR2 ANQGSEA. For the CDR3, the DNA is TGCAGCGTTGCGGACTCCTATAATGAGCAGTCCTTC. Protein: CSVADSYNEQSF.

As to this clonotype: This may arise from a read error, as a much more abundant clone is one base away. V and J are TRBV20-1 and TRBJ1-1; D is unresolved. This CDR3 contains 13 residues. Germline V CDR1 and CDR2: DFQATT, SNEGSKA (reference sequence). Trimming stripped 6 bases from V and 2 bases from J, with 13 bases between. Written as DNA, the CDR3 is TGCAGTGCCTATGGACCGAATAACACTGAAGCTTTCTTT. Translating gives CSAYGPNNTEAFF.

On this clonotype: One end of the junction does not line up with germline, which may come from a read error. The chain has TRBV6-5 and TRBJ1-1, with 8 bases lining up with TRBD1. CDR1 and CDR2 (germline): MNHEY, SVGAGI. The CDR3 is made up of 13 amino acids. As DNA, the CDR3 is TGTGCCAGCAGTTACCAGGGGGCCATTGAAGATCTCTTT. This encodes CASSYQGAIEDLF.

Concerning this clonotype: An end of the junction does not agree with germline; a read error may underlie this. The chain links TRBV6-6 to TRBJ1-1; D is unresolved. Germline lookup yields CDR1 MNHNY and CDR2 SVGAGI (reference sequence). This CDR3 has 13 residues. CDR3 amino acids: CVSTVSLRSEAFF. The CDR3 DNA follows: TGTGTCAGCACCGTTAGTCTGCGTTCCGAAGCTTTCTTT.

On this clonotype: The junction departs from germline at one end; a sequencing error may be responsible. The genes are TRBV11-3 and TRBJ2-4; TRBD1 matches 7 bases. Germline CDR1 reads SGHNT; CDR2 reads YENEEA. The CDR3 sequence is 16 residues long. The CDR3 is CASSANRGSANNIQHF. Here the CDR3 DNA reads TGTGCCAGCAGCGCGAACAGGGGTTCGGCCAATAACATTCAGCACTTC. Full variable domain (outside the CDR3, taken from reference TRBV11-3 and TRBJ2-4): EAGVVQSPRYKIIEKKQPVAFWCNPISGHNTLYWYLQNLGQGPELLIRYENEEAVDDSQLPKDRFSAERLKGVDSTLKIQPAELGDSAVYLCASSANRGSANNIQHFGAGTRLSVL.

The chain joins TRBV7-9 to TRBJ2-4; D is undetermined. Germline V gene data show CDR1 as SEHNR and CDR2 as FQNEAQ (reference sequence). With 3 bases removed from V and 11 bases from J, the gap between germline ends came to 14 bases. This CDR3 is built from 13 residues. This chain's CDR3 is CASSLTDLNFQYF. CDR3 sequence (DNA): TGTGCCAGCAGCTTGACCGACCTAAATTTTCAGTACTTC.

This clonotype was counted a single time. This may be a read error: a much more frequent sequence differs by one nucleotide. The chain combines TRBV12-3 or TRBV12-4 with TRBJ2-1, with D possibly matching TRBD1 (5 bases). The CDR3 covers 13 residues. The CDR3 DNA is TGTGCCAGCAGACGCTCCCAGGGCAATGAGCAGTCCTTC. This translates into CASRRSQGNEQSF.